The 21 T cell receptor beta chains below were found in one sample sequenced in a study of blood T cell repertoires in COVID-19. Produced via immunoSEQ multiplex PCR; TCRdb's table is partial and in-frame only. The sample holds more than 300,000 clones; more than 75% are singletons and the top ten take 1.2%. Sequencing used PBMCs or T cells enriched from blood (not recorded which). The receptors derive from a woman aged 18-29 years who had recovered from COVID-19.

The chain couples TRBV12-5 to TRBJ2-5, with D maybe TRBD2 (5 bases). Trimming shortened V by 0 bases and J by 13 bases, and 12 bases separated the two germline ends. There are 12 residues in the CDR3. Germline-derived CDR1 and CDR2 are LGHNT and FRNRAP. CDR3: CASGLVTEVLYF. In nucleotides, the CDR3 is TGTGCTAGTGGTTTGGTTACGGAGGTATTGTACTTC.

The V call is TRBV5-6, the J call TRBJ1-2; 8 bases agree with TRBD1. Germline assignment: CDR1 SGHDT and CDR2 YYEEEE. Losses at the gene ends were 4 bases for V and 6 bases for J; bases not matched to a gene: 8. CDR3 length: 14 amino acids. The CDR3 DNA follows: TGTGCCAGCAGCGACGGACAGGGACCAGATGGCTACACCTTC. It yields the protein CASSDGQGPDGYTF. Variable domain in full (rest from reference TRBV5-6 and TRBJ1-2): DAGVTQSPTHLIKTRGQQVTLRCSPKSGHDTVSWYQQALGQGPQFIFQYYEEEERQRGNFPDRFSGHQFPNYSSELNVNALLLGDSALYLCASSDGQGPDGYTFGSGTRLTVV.

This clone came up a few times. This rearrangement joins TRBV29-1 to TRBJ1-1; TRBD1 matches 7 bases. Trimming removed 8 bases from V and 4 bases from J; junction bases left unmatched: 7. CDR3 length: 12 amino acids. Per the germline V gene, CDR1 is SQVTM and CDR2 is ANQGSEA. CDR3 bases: TGCAGCTCAGACAGGGAACTCACTGAAGCTTTCTTT. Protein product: CSSDRELTEAFF.

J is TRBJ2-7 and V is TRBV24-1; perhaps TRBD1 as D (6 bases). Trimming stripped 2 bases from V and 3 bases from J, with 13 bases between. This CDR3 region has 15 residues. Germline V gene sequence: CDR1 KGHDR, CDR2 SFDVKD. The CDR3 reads CATSDWQGIGYEQYF. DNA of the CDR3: TGTGCCACCAGTGATTGGCAGGGGATCGGCTACGAGCAGTACTTC.

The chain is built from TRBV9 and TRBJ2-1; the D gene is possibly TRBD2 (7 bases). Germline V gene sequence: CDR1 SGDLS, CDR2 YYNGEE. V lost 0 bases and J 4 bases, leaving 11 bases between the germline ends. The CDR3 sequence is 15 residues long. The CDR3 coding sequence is TGTGCCAGCAGCGTAGAGGGGGGGCAGTACAATGAGCAGTTCTTC. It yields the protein CASSVEGGQYNEQFF.

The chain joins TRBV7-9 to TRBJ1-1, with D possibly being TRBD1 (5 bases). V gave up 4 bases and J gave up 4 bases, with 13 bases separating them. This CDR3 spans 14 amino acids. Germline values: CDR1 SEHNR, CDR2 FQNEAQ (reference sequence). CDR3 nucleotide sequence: TGTGCCAGCAGCTACCGGGACTTTCCCACTGAAGCTTTCTTT. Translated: CASSYRDFPTEAFF.

The CDR3 coding sequence is TGCAGCGCTCTGACAGGGGACTATGGCTACACCTTC. Amino acid sequence: CSALTGDYGYTF. The chain uses TRBV29-1 and TRBJ1-2, with TRBD1 identical over 8 bases. The CDR3 sequence is 12 residues long. The germline V gene encodes CDR1 SQVTM and CDR2 ANQGSEA. Trimming at V came to 7 bases and at J to 3 bases, leaving 4 bases not matched to a gene. Using reference TRBV29-1 and TRBJ1-2 for the parts outside the CDR3, the full variable domain is SAVISQKPSRDICQRGTSLTIQCQVDSQVTMMFWYRQQPGQSLTLIATANQGSEATYESGFVIDKFPISRPNLTFSTLTVSNMSPEDSSIYLCSALTGDYGYTFGSGTRLTVV.

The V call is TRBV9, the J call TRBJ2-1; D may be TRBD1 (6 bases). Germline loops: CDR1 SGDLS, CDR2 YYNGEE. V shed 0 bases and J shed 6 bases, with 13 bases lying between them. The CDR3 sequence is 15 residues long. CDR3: CASSVENRAVNEQFF. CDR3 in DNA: TGTGCCAGCAGCGTAGAGAACAGGGCCGTCAATGAGCAGTTCTTC.

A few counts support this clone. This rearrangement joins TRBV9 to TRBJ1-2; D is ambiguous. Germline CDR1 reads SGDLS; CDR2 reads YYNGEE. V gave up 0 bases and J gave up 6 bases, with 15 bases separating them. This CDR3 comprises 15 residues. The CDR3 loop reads CASSVGIPGRNGYTF. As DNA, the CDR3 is TGTGCCAGCAGCGTAGGGATACCGGGAAGAAATGGCTACACCTTC.

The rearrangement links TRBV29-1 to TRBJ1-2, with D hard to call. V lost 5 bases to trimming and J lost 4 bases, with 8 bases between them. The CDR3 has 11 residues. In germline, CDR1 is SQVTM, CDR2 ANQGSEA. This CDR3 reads CSVRSAYGYTF. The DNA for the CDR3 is TGCAGCGTTCGGAGTGCCTATGGCTACACCTTC.

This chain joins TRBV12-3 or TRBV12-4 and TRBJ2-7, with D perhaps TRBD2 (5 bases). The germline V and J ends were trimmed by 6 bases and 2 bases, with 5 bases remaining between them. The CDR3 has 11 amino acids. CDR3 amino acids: CASRLAYEQYF. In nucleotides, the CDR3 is TGTGCCAGCAGACTAGCCTACGAGCAGTACTTC.

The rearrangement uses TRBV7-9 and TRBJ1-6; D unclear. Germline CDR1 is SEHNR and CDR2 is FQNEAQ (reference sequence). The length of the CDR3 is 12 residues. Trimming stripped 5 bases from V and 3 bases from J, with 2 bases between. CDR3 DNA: TGTGCCAGCAGCCGCTATAATTCACCCCTCCACTTT. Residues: CASSRYNSPLHF.

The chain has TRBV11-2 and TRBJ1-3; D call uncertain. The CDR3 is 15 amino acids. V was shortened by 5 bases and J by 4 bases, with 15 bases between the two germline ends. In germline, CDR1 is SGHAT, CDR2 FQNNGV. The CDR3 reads CASSISGGKGNTIYF. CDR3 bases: TGTGCCAGCAGCATCTCAGGAGGGAAGGGAAACACCATATATTTT.

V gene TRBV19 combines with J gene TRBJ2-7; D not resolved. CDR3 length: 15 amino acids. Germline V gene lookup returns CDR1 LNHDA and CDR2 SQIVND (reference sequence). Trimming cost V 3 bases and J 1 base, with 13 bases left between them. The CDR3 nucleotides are TGTGCCAGTAGTATCGAGGCAAACCCTTCCTACGAGCAGTACTTC. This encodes CASSIEANPSYEQYF.

The CDR3 region is CASSLNGGTTFF. The CDR3 nucleotides are TGCGCCAGCAGCTTGAACGGGGGGACGACTTTCTTT. The V call is TRBV5-1, the J call TRBJ1-1; D might be TRBD1 (5 bases). Germline lookup yields CDR1 SGHRS and CDR2 YFSETQ. V lost 1 base and J 12 bases, leaving 13 bases between the germline ends. This CDR3 comprises 12 residues.

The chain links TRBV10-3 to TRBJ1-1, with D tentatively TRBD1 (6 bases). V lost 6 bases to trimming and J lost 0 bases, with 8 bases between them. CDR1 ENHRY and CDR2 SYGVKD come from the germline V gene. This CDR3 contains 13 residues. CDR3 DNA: TGTGCCATCAGGGACAGCTTGAACACTGAAGCTTTCTTT. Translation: CAIRDSLNTEAFF.

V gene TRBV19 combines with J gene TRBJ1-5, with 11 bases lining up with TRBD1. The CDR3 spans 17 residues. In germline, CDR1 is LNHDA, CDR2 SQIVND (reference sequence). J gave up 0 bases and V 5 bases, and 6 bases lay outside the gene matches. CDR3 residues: CASSHGTGGNSNQPQHF. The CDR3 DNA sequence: TGTGCCAGTAGTCACGGGACAGGGGGGAATAGCAATCAGCCCCAGCATTTT.

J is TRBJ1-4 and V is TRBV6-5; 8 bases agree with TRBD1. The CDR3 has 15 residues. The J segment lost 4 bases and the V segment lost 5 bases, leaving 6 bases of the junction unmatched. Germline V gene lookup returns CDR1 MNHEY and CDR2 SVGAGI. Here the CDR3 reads CASSNRGAGNEKLFF. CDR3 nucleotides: TGTGCCAGCAGTAACAGGGGGGCGGGTAATGAAAAACTGTTTTTT.

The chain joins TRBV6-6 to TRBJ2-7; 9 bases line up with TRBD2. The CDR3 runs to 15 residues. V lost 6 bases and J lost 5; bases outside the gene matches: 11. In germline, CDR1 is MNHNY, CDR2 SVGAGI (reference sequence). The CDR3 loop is CASRKPSGEIDEQYF. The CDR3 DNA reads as TGTGCCAGCAGAAAGCCTAGCGGGGAAATCGACGAGCAGTACTTC.

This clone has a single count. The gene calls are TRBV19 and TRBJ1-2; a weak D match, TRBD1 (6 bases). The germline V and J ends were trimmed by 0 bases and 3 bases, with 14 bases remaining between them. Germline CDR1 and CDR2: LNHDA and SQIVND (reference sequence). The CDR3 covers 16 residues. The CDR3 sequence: CASSIDPRGRHYGYTF. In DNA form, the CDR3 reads TGTGCCAGTAGTATAGACCCCAGGGGACGGCACTATGGCTACACCTTC. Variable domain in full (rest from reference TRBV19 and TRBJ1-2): DGGITQSPKYLFRKEGQNVTLSCEQNLNHDAMYWYRQDPGQGLRLIYYSQIVNDFQKGDIAEGYSVSREKKESFPLTVTSAQKNPTAFYLCASSIDPRGRHYGYTFGSGTRLTVV.

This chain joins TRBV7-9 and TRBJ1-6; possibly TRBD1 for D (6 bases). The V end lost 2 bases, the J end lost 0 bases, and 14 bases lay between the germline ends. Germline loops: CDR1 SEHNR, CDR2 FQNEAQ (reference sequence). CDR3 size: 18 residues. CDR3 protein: CASSLSGTGRSYNSPLHF. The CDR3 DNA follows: TGTGCCAGCAGCTTAAGCGGAACAGGGCGCTCCTATAATTCACCCCTCCACTTT.